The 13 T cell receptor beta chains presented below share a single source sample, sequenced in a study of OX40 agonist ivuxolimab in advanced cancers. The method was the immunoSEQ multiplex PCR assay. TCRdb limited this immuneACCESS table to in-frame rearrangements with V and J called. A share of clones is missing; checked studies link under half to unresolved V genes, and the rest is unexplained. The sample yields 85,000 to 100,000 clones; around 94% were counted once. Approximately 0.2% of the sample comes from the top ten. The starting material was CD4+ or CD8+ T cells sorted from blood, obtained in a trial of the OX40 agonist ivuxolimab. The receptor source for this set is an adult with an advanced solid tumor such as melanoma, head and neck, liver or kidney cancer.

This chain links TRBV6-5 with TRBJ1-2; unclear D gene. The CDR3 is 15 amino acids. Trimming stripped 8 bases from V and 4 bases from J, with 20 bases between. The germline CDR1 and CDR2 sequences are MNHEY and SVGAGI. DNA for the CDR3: TGTGCCAGCGGGCAGAAGCCCCTGCGGGGCTATGGCTACACCTTC. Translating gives CASGQKPLRGYGYTF.

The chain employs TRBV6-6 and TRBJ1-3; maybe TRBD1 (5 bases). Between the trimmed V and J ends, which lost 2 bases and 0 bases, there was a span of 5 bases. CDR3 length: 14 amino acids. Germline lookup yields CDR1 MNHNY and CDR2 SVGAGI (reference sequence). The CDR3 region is CASSYGTSGNTIYF. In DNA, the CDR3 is TGTGCCAGCAGTTACGGGACCTCTGGAAACACCATATATTTT.

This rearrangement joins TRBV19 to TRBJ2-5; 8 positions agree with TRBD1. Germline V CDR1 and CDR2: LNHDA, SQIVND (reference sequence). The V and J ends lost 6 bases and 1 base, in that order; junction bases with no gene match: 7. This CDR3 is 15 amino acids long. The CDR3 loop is CASSRTGLGQETQYF. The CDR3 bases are TGTGCCAGTAGCCGGACAGGGTTAGGCCAAGAGACCCAGTACTTC. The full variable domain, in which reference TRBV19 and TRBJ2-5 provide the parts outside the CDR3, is DGGITQSPKYLFRKEGQNVTLSCEQNLNHDAMYWYRQDPGQGLRLIYYSQIVNDFQKGDIAEGYSVSREKKESFPLTVTSAQKNPTAFYLCASSRTGLGQETQYFGPGTRLLVL.

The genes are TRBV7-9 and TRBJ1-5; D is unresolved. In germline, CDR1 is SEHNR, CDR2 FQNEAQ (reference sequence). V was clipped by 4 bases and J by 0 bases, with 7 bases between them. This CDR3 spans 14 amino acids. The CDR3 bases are TGTGCCAGCAGCTCTAGCGTTAGCAATCAGCCCCAGCATTTT. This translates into CASSSSVSNQPQHF.

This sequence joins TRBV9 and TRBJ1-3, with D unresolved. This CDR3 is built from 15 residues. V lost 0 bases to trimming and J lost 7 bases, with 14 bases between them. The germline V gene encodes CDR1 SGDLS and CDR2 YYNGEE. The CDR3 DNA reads TGTGCCAGCAGCGTAGAGGAAGGGATCTGGAACACCATATATTTT. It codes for CASSVEEGIWNTIYF. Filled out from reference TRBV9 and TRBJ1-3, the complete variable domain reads DSGVTQTPKHLITATGQRVTLRCSPRSGDLSVYWYQQSLDQGLQFLIQYYNGEERAKGNILERFSAQQFPDLHSELNLSSLELGDSALYFCASSVEEGIWNTIYFGEGSWLTVV.

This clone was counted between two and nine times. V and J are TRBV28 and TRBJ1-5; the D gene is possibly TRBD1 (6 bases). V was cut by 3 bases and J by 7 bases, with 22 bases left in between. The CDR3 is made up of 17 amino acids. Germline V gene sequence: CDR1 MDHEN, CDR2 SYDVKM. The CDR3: CASSFLLAHRVQQPQHF. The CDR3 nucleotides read TGTGCCAGCAGTTTTCTCCTAGCGCACAGGGTACAGCAGCCCCAGCATTTT.

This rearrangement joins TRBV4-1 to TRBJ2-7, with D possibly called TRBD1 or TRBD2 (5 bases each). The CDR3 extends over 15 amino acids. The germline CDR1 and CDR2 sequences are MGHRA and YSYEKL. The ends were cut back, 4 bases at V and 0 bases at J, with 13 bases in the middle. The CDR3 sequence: CASSPGPEDSYEQYF. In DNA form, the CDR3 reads TGCGCCAGCAGCCCGGGGCCAGAGGACTCCTACGAGCAGTACTTC.

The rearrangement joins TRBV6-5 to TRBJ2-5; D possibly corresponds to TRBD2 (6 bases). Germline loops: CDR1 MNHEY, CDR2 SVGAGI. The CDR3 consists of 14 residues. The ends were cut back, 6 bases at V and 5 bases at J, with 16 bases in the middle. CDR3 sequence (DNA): TGTGCCAGCAGGGCCTGGGGGGTAGCGGAGACCCAGTACTTC. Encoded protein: CASRAWGVAETQYF.

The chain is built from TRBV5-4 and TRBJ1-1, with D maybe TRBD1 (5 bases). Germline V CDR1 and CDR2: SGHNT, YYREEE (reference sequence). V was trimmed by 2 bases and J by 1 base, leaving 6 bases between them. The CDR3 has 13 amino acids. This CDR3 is CASSFTGNTEAFF. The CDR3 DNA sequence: TGTGCCAGCAGCTTTACAGGGAACACTGAAGCTTTCTTT.

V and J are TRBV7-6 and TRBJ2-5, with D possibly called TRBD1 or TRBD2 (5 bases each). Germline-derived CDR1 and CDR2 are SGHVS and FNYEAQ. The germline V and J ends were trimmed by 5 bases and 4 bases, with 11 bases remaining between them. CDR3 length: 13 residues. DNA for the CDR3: TGTGCCAGCAGCCTGGGGGTTTTAGAGACCCAGTACTTC. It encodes CASSLGVLETQYF.

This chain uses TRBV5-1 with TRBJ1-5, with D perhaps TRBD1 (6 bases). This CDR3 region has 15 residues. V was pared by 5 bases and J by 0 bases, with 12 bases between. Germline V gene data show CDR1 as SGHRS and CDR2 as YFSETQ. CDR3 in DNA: TGCGCCAGCAGGCTGACAGGTAATAGCAATCAGCCCCAGCATTTT. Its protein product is CASRLTGNSNQPQHF. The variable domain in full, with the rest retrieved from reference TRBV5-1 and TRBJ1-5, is KAGVTQTPRYLIKTRGQQVTLSCSPISGHRSVSWYQQTPGQGLQFLFEYFSETQRNKGNFPGRFSGRQFSNSRSEMNVSTLELGDSALYLCASRLTGNSNQPQHFGDGTRLSIL.

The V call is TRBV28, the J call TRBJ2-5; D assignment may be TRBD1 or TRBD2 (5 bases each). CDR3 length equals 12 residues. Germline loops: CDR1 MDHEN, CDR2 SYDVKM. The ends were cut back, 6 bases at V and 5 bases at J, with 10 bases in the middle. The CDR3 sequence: CASREGSETQYF. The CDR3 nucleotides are TGTGCCAGCAGAGAGGGGTCGGAGACCCAGTACTTC.

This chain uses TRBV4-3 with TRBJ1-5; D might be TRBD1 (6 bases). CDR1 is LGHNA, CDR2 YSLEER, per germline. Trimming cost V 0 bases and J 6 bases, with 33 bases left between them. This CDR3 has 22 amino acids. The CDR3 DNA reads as TGCGCCAGCAGCCAAGACCTCATAATGACAGGCATGACGAGACTAGGCGGTCAGCCCCAGCATTTT. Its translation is CASSQDLIMTGMTRLGGQPQHF.